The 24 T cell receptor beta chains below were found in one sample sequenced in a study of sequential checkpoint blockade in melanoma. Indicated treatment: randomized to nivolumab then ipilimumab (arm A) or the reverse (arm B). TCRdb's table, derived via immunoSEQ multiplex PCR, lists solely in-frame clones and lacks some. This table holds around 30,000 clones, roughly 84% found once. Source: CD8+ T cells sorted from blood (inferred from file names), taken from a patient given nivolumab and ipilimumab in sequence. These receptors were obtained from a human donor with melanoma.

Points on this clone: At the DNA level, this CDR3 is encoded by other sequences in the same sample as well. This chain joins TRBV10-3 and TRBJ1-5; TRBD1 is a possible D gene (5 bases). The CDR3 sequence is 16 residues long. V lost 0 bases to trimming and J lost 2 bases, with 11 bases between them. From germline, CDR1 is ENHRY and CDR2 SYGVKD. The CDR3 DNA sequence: TGTGCCATCAGTGAGTCTGGTACAGGCCGCAATCAGCCCCAGCATTTT. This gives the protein CAISESGTGRNQPQHF.

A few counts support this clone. The CDR3 protein is CASAGTRPTGELFF. Written as DNA, the CDR3 is TGCGCCAGCGCCGGGACTAGACCCACCGGGGAGCTGTTTTTT. The chain links TRBV10-1 to TRBJ2-2; 8 positions match TRBD2. Trimming at V came to 8 bases and at J to 4 bases, leaving 6 bases not matched to a gene. Per the germline V gene, CDR1 is WNHNN and CDR2 is SYGVQD (reference sequence). There are 14 residues in the CDR3.

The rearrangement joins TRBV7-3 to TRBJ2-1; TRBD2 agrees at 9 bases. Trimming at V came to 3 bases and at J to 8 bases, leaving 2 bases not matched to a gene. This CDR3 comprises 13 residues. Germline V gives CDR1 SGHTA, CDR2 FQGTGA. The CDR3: CASSLTSGDEQFF. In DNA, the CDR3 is TGTGCCAGCAGCTTGACTAGCGGAGATGAGCAGTTCTTC.

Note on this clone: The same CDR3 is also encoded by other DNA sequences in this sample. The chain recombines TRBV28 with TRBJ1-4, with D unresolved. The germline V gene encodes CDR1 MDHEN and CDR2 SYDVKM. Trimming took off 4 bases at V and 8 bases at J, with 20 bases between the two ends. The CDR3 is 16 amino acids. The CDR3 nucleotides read TGTGCCAGCAGTTCTGGATTTCTCGGTGAGGGAGAAAAACTGTTTTTT. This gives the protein CASSSGFLGEGEKLFF. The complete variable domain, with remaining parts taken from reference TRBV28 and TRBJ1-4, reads DVKVTQSSRYLVKRTGEKVFLECVQDMDHENMFWYRQDPGLGLRLIYFSYDVKMKEKGDIPEGYSVSREKKERFSLILESASTNQTSMYLCASSSGFLGEGEKLFFGSGTQLSVL.

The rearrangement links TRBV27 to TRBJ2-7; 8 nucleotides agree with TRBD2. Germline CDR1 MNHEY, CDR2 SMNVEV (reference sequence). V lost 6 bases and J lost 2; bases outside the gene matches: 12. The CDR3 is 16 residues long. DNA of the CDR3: TGTGCCAGCAGCCCTATTAGCGGGAACGCTCCCTACGAGCAGTACTTC. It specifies CASSPISGNAPYEQYF.

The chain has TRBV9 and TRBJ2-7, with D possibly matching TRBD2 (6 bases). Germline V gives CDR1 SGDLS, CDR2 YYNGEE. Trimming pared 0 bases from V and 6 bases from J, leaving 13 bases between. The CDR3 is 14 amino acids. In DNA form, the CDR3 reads TGTGCCAGCAGCGTAGTTTCCGGCGGGGCCGAGCAGTACTTC. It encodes CASSVVSGGAEQYF.

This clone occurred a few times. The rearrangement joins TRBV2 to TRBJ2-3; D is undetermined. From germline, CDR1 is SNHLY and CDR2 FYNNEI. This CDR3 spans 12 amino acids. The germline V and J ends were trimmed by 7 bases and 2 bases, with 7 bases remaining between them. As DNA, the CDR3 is TGTGCCAGCATGTACTACACAGATACGCAGTATTTT. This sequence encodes CASMYYTDTQYF. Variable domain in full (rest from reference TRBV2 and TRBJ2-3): EPEVTQTPSHQVTQMGQEVILRCVPISNHLYFYWYRQILGQKVEFLVSFYNNEISEKSEIFDDQFSVERPDGSNFTLKIRSTKLEDSAMYFCASMYYTDTQYFGPGTRLTVL.

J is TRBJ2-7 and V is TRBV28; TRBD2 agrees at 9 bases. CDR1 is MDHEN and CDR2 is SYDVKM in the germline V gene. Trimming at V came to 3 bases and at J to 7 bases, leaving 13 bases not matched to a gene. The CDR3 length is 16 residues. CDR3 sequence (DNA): TGTGCCAGCAGTTTCCGAAGGGCGGGAGGGCCGGAAGAGCAGTACTTC. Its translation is CASSFRRAGGPEEQYF.

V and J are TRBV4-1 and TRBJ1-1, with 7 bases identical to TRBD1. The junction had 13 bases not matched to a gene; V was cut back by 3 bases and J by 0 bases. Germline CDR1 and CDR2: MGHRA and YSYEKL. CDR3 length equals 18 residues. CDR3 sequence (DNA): TGCGCCAGCAGCCATGTCAGGGGGAGGAAGAAAATGAACACTGAAGCTTTCTTT. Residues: CASSHVRGRKKMNTEAFF.

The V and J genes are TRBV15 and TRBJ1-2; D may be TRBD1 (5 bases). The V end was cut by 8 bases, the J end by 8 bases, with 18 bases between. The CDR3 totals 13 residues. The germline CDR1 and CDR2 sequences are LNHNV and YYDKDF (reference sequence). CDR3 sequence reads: CATQGDDFWGYTF. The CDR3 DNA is TGTGCCACCCAGGGTGATGACTTTTGGGGCTACACCTTC.

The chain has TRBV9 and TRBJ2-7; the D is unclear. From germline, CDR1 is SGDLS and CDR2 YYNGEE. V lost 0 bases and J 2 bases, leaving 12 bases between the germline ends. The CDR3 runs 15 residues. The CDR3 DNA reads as TGTGCCAGCAGCGTAGCTTCGTCGAACACCTACGAGCAGTACTTC. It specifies CASSVASSNTYEQYF.

The chain's CDR3 is CASLGAGRANYGYTF. CDR3 DNA: TGTGCCAGCCTGGGAGCAGGTCGAGCTAACTATGGCTACACCTTC. The chain uses TRBV28 and TRBJ1-2; D gene uncertain. V lost 8 bases to trimming and J lost 0 bases, with 16 bases between them. The CDR3 is 15 amino acids. Germline V gene sequence: CDR1 MDHEN, CDR2 SYDVKM.

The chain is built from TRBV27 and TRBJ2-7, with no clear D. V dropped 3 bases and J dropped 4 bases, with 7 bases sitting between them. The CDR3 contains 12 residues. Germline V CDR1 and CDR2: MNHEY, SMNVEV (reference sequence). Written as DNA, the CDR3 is TGTGCCAGCAGTTTCAGAGGTTACGAGCAGTACTTC. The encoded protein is CASSFRGYEQYF.

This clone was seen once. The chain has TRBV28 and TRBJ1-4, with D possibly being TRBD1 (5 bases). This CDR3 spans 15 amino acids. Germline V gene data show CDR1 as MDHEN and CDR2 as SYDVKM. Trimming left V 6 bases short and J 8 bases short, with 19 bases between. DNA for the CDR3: TGTGCCAGCAGCCCCTTGGACGGCTCAGGGGAAAAACTGTTTTTT. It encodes CASSPLDGSGEKLFF.

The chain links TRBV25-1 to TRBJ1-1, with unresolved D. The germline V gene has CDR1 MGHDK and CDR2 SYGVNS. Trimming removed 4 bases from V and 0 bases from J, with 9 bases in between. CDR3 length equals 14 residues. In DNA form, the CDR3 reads TGTGCCAGCAGTGCAGGAGGCATGAACACTGAAGCTTTCTTT. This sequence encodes CASSAGGMNTEAFF.

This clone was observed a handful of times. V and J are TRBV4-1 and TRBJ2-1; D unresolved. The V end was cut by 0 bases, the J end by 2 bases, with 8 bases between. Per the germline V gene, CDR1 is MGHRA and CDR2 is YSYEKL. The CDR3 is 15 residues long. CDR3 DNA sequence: TGCGCCAGCAGCCAAGATCTAGACCCCTACAATGAGCAGTTCTTC. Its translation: CASSQDLDPYNEQFF.

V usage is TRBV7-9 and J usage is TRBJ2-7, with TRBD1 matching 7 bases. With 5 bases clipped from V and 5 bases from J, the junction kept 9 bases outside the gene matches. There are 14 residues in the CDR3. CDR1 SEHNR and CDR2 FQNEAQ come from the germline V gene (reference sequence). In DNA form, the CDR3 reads TGTGCCAGCAGCCCCTCCGACAGGGCGAACGAGCAGTACTTC. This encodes CASSPSDRANEQYF.

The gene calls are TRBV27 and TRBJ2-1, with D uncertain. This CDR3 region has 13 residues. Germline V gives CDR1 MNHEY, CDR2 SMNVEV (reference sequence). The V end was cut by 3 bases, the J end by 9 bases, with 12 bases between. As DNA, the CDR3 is TGTGCCAGCAGTTTTTCCGGGTTGAGTGAGCAGTTCTTC. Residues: CASSFSGLSEQFF.

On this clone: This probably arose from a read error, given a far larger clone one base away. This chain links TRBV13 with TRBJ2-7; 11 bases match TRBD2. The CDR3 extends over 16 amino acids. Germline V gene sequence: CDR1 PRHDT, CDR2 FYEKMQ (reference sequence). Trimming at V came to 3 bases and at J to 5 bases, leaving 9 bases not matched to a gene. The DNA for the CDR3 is TGTGCCAGCAGCTTGGCCACTAGCGGGAGAATACACGAGCAGTACTTC. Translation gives CASSLATSGRIHEQYF.

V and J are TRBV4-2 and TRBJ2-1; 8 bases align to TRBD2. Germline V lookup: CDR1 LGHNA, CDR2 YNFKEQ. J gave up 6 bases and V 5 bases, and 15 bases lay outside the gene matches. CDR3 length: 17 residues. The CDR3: CASSYENGGLGANEQFF. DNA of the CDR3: TGTGCCAGCAGCTACGAAAACGGGGGACTAGGGGCCAATGAGCAGTTCTTC.

CDR3 protein: CASSDDEKLFF. CDR3 bases: TGCGCCAGCAGTGACGATGAAAAACTGTTTTTT. The V gene is TRBV10-1, the J gene TRBJ1-4; D is undetermined. V lost 3 bases to trimming and J lost 6 bases, with 2 bases between them. CDR1 is WNHNN and CDR2 is SYGVQD in the germline V gene (reference sequence). This CDR3 is 11 amino acids long.

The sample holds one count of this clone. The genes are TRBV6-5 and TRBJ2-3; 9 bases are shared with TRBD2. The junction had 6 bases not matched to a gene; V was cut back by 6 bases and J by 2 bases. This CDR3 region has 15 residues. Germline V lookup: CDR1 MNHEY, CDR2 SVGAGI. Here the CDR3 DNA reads TGTGCCAGCAGCCTCGAGCGGGAGGACACAGATACGCAGTATTTT. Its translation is CASSLEREDTDTQYF.

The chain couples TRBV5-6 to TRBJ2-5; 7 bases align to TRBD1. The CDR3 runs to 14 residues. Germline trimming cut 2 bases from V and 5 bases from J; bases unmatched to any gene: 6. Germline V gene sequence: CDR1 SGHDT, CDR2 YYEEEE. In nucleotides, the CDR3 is TGTGCCAGCAGCTTCCCAACAGGGGCGGAGACCCAGTACTTC. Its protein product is CASSFPTGAETQYF.

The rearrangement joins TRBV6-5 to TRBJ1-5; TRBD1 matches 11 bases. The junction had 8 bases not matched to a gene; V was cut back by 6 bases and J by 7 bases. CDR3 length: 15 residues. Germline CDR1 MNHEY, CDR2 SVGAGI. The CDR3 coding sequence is TGTGCCAGCAGGTCCGGACAGGGGGCGAGGCAGCCCCAGCATTTT. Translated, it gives CASRSGQGARQPQHF.